This T cell receptor beta chain was captured by sequencing in a study of a mutant IDH1 vaccine in newly diagnosed glioma. Study at large: Eight vaccinations went to patients in weeks 1, 3, 5, 7, 11, 15, 19, 23. It was radiotherapy, temozolomide, or both that patients received previously, with most receiving both. Study findings and constraints: Seemingly, pseudoprogression had no relation to changes in the top peripheral T cell clonotypes.

The CDR3 loop spans 14 amino acids. The germline gives CDR1 SGHTA, CDR2 FQGTGA. The J segment lost 2 bases and the V segment lost 6 bases, leaving 5 bases of the junction unmatched. Time point meaning: week 23, last vaccination. With topical imiquimod, each dose of the vaccine consisted of 300 ug of mutant IDH1 20-mer peptide. Donors had new WHO grade 3 or 4 IDH1-mutant, ATRX-lost astrocytomas. Clones were sequenced by immunoSEQ multiplex PCR, and TCRdb holds only the in-frame ones, with some missing. Of about 53,000 clones in the sample, roughly three quarters were seen once. This clone was picked up a small number of times. The antigen is not known.

The clonotype comes from a woman in her 40s with glioma. Some clones in this sample may be carry-over from other donors' samples. The rearrangement joins TRBV7-3 to TRBJ2-5; 8 bases are shared with TRBD2. The material sequenced was PBMCs, taken from a glioma patient whose treatment included an IDH1 peptide vaccine. The DNA of the CDR3 is TGTGCCAGCAGTTTGACGGGAGGGCAAGAGACCCAGTACTTC. It yields the protein CASSLTGGQETQYF.